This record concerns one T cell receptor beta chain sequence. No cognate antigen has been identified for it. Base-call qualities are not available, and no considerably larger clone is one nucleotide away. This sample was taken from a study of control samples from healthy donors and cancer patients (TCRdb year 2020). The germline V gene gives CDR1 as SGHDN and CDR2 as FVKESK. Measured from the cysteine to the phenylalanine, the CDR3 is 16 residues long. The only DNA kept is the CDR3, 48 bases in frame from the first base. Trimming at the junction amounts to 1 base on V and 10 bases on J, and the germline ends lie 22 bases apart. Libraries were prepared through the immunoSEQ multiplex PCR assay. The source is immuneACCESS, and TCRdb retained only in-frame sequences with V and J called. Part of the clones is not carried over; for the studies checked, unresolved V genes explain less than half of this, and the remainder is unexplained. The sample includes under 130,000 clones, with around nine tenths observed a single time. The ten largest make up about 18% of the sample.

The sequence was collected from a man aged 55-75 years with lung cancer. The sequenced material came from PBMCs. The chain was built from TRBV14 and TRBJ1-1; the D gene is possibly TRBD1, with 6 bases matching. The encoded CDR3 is CASSQVLTGTLSVAFF. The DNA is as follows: TGTGCCAGCAGCCAAGTATTGACCGGGACACTATCGGTAGCTTTCTTT.